Here is one T cell receptor beta chain with its context. Looked up from germline, CDR1 is GTSNPN and CDR2 is SVGIG (reference sequence). The CDR3 loop spans 18 amino acids. V was pared by 4 bases and J by 1 base, with 23 bases between. The data were taken from a study of OX40 agonist ivuxolimab in advanced cancers. Some clones are missing from TCRdb's copy, which holds only in-frame ones; the method was immunoSEQ multiplex PCR. Here the sample spans some 10,000 clones, 76% being singletons. Here the sequenced sample was CD4+ or CD8+ T cells sorted from blood, taken in a trial of the OX40 agonist ivuxolimab. The chain combines TRBV30 with TRBJ2-4; D may be TRBD2 (6 bases). The clonotype comes from an adult with an advanced solid tumor such as melanoma, head and neck, liver or kidney cancer. CDR3 sequence (DNA): TGTGCCTGGATGCACAGACTTTCTCCAGGGAGGGCCAAAAACATTCAGTACTTC. It encodes CAWMHRLSPGRAKNIQYF.